This T cell receptor beta chain was observed in a study of beta chain features in type 1 diabetes. Overall study: Sorted cells numbering approximately 110,000,000 were examined across all samples.

Study-wide results and caveats: Reduced insertions and increased deletions marked VDJ junctions in type 1 diabetes patients. Patients with Type 1 diabetes showed moderately but significantly shorter TCRB CDR3s in all four CD4+ subsets.

Reverse transcription of all isolated RNA meant that expressed TCRB transcripts were sequenced. TCRdb's table, derived via immunoSEQ multiplex PCR, lists solely in-frame clones and lacks some. This table has around 500,000 clones, 30% appearing once. Trimming cost V 1 base and J 4 bases, with 8 bases left between them. This CDR3 spans 13 amino acids. The germline CDR1 and CDR2 sequences are SGHRS and YFSETQ. The purity of all sorted populations exceeded 95%. On this clone itself: No antigen is known for it.

The sequencing input was naive CD4+ T cells from blood. V gene TRBV5-1 combines with J gene TRBJ1-1; D not resolved. The receptor was isolated from a man aged 18 to 29 in good health. The chain's CDR3 is CASSLTEGTEAFF. The CDR3 DNA is TGCGCCAGCAGCTTGACTGAGGGCACTGAAGCTTTCTTT.